Shown below are 27 T cell receptor beta chains from a single sample sequenced in a study of blood T cell repertoires in COVID-19 (TCRdb year 2020). The method was the immunoSEQ multiplex PCR assay. TCRdb stores this immuneACCESS table with in-frame sequences only. Part of the clones is absent; in the studies checked, under half of the shortfall reflects unresolved V genes, and no reason is known for the rest. This sample is represented by roughly 76,000 clones; 75% to 95% of them were singletons. The top ten clones comprise approximately 4.8% of the sample. Sample: peripheral blood. These receptors all come from a woman aged 60-70 years with active COVID-19.

The V call is TRBV6-5, the J call TRBJ2-1; 8 nucleotides align to TRBD2. CDR1 is MNHEY, CDR2 SVGAGI, per germline. V shed 7 bases, J shed 3 bases, and the junction held 8 bases outside the gene matches. The CDR3 is 15 amino acids. CDR3: CASTPYSGSYNEQFF. In DNA, the CDR3 is TGTGCCAGCACCCCCTACAGCGGGAGCTACAATGAGCAGTTCTTC.

The chain couples TRBV7-9 to TRBJ2-3; 7 nucleotides line up with TRBD2. V lost 5 bases and J lost 1; bases outside the gene matches: 15. The CDR3 extends over 18 amino acids. Germline lookup yields CDR1 SEHNR and CDR2 FQNEAQ (reference sequence). In nucleotides, the CDR3 is TGTGCCAGCAGCGATAGGGGTACGGCGGGAGCCCGCACAGATACGCAGTATTTT. Residues: CASSDRGTAGARTDTQYF.

The rearrangement links TRBV11-3 to TRBJ2-2; TRBD2 is a possible D gene (6 bases). Trimming shortened V by 1 base and J by 5 bases, and 8 bases separated the two germline ends. Germline V gene sequence: CDR1 SGHNT, CDR2 YENEEA. This CDR3 is 14 amino acids long. The CDR3 nucleotides are TGTGCCAGCAGCTTAGCCGGGAGAACCGGGGAGCTGTTTTTT. Translated: CASSLAGRTGELFF.

The V call is TRBV5-1, the J call TRBJ2-2, with 9 bases aligning to TRBD2. Germline values: CDR1 SGHRS, CDR2 YFSETQ. The CDR3 is 15 amino acids. The ends lost 5 bases at V and 6 bases at J; junction bases unmatched: 8. This CDR3 is CASRAASGVPGELFF. CDR3 bases: TGCGCCAGCAGGGCCGCTAGCGGGGTCCCCGGGGAGCTGTTTTTT.

The chain couples TRBV28 to TRBJ2-7, with 7 bases fitting TRBD2. V shed 1 base and J 3 bases; nucleotides not matched to a gene: 3. The germline V gene encodes CDR1 MDHEN and CDR2 SYDVKM. The length of the CDR3 is 14 residues. The CDR3 bases are TGTGCCAGCAGTTTATCGGGCGGGAGCTACGAGCAGTACTTC. Protein sequence: CASSLSGGSYEQYF.

The gene calls are TRBV28 and TRBJ1-4; no definite D call. V lost 2 bases and J 8 bases, leaving 12 bases between the germline ends. In germline, CDR1 is MDHEN, CDR2 SYDVKM. This CDR3 is built from 14 residues. The CDR3 DNA follows: TGTGCCAGCAGTTTACCGGGGTCCGAAGAAAAACTGTTTTTT. Residues: CASSLPGSEEKLFF.

The gene calls are TRBV28 and TRBJ2-3; the match to TRBD2 covers 7 bases. The CDR3 runs to 16 residues. Per germline, CDR1 MDHEN and CDR2 SYDVKM. J gave up 4 bases and V 6 bases, and 13 bases lay outside the gene matches. As DNA, the CDR3 is TGTGCCAGCAGCCCCTGGGGGGAGGGCCATGCAGATACGCAGTATTTT. Translating gives CASSPWGEGHADTQYF.

V is TRBV28 and J is TRBJ1-6, with a tentative D call TRBD1 (5 bases). Germline CDR1 MDHEN, CDR2 SYDVKM. The CDR3 length is 17 residues. Trimming took off 2 bases at V and 7 bases at J, with 18 bases between the two ends. DNA for the CDR3: TGTGCCAGCAGTTTAAGGGGCAGTTACAGTTTGAATTCACCCCTCCACTTT. This codes for CASSLRGSYSLNSPLHF. Full variable domain (missing parts from reference TRBV28 and TRBJ1-6): DVKVTQSSRYLVKRTGEKVFLECVQDMDHENMFWYRQDPGLGLRLIYFSYDVKMKEKGDIPEGYSVSREKKERFSLILESASTNQTSMYLCASSLRGSYSLNSPLHFGNGTRLTVT.

The rearrangement joins TRBV3-1 (or the pseudogene TRBV3-2) to TRBJ2-7; perhaps TRBD1 as D (6 bases). With 4 bases removed from V and 2 bases from J, the gap between germline ends came to 15 bases. Germline CDR1 LGHDT, CDR2 YNNKEL (reference sequence). The CDR3 sequence is 15 residues long. The CDR3 DNA reads as TGTGCCAGCAGCCCCCCCTCGGACAGAACCTACGAGCAGTACTTC. It encodes CASSPPSDRTYEQYF.

The rearrangement uses TRBV10-3 and TRBJ1-1, with TRBD1 matching over 8 bases. Germline V gene data show CDR1 as ENHRY and CDR2 as SYGVKD. This CDR3 contains 14 residues. Trimming at V came to 5 bases and at J to 0 bases, leaving 2 bases not matched to a gene. The CDR3 is CAISKGQVNTEAFF. For the CDR3, the DNA is TGTGCCATCAGTAAGGGACAGGTGAACACTGAAGCTTTCTTT.

The rearrangement joins TRBV28 to TRBJ2-7, with D tentatively TRBD1 (5 bases). V was cut by 5 bases and J by 2 bases, with 13 bases left in between. The CDR3 has 14 amino acids. Looked up from germline, CDR1 is MDHEN and CDR2 is SYDVKM. The CDR3 region is CASSPGNPPYEQYF. The DNA of the CDR3 is TGTGCCAGCAGTCCAGGGAACCCCCCCTACGAGCAGTACTTC.

CDR3 DNA sequence: TGTGCCAGCAGCTATGGACATGTAGGGGAGACCCAGTACTTC. Translating it yields CASSYGHVGETQYF. This chain links TRBV5-5 with TRBJ2-5, with D maybe TRBD1 (5 bases). The V end was cut by 3 bases, the J end by 5 bases, with 14 bases between. Germline assignment: CDR1 SGHKS and CDR2 YYEKEE (reference sequence). There are 14 residues in the CDR3.

The rearrangement joins TRBV7-2 to TRBJ2-1, with TRBD2 as a possible D gene (5 bases). CDR3 length equals 11 residues. Trimming left V 4 bases short and J 12 bases short, with 10 bases between. Per germline, CDR1 SGHTA and CDR2 FQGNSA. The CDR3 DNA is TGTGCCAGCAGCTCCGGACTGTGGCAGTTCTTC. It translates to CASSSGLWQFF.

J is TRBJ2-1 and V is TRBV10-1; TRBD2 matches at 7 bases. With V trimmed by 0 bases and J by 7 bases, 9 bases remained unmatched. Germline V gene lookup returns CDR1 WNHNN and CDR2 SYGVQD (reference sequence). CDR3 length: 16 residues. DNA for the CDR3: TGCGCCAGCAGTGAGTCCCGAGGCGGGAGAGAGAATGAGCAGTTCTTC. Protein sequence: CASSESRGGRENEQFF.

This chain connects TRBV5-1 to TRBJ2-3; D is perhaps TRBD2 (6 bases). This CDR3 is 17 amino acids long. V dropped 0 bases and J dropped 2 bases, with 16 bases sitting between them. The germline gives CDR1 SGHRS, CDR2 YFSETQ. The CDR3 bases are TGCGCCAGCAGCTTGGCCAAAGTATTAGCGGCCACAGATACGCAGTATTTT. This sequence encodes CASSLAKVLAATDTQYF.

V gene TRBV12-3 or TRBV12-4 combines with J gene TRBJ1-1, with no clear D. The CDR3 consists of 12 residues. The V and J ends lost 6 bases and 2 bases respectively, with 7 bases between them. The CDR3 sequence: CASRSGNTEAFF. In DNA, the CDR3 is TGTGCCAGCAGATCGGGAAACACTGAAGCTTTCTTT.

Written as DNA, the CDR3 is TGCGCCAGCAGCTTGGCGGACGGGGGCTCCTACAATGAGCAGTTCTTC. Translating it yields CASSLADGGSYNEQFF. This chain joins TRBV5-1 and TRBJ2-1; a weak D match, TRBD2 (6 bases). CDR1 is SGHRS and CDR2 is YFSETQ in the germline V gene. Trimming stripped 0 bases from V and 0 bases from J, with 10 bases between. The CDR3 covers 16 residues. The entire variable domain, with the rest obtained from reference TRBV5-1 and TRBJ2-1, is as follows: KAGVTQTPRYLIKTRGQQVTLSCSPISGHRSVSWYQQTPGQGLQFLFEYFSETQRNKGNFPGRFSGRQFSNSRSEMNVSTLELGDSALYLCASSLADGGSYNEQFFGPGTRLTVL.

This clone has just one count. The chain employs TRBV6-1 and TRBJ1-5; D may be TRBD1 (6 bases). Per the germline V gene, CDR1 is MNHNS and CDR2 is SASEGT. There are 14 residues in the CDR3. V lost 2 bases to trimming and J lost 5 bases, with 10 bases between them. The CDR3 DNA reads TGTGCCAGCAGTGAATCGGGGGGCGATCAGCCCCAGCATTTT. It is translated as CASSESGGDQPQHF.

The chain combines TRBV4-1 with TRBJ2-1; tentative D call: TRBD2 (5 bases). The CDR3 has 16 amino acids. Per the germline V gene, CDR1 is MGHRA and CDR2 is YSYEKL. Trimming shortened V by 5 bases and J by 2 bases, and 16 bases separated the two germline ends. CDR3 DNA: TGCGCCAGCAGCGCACCTCTAGCAGACGCCTACAATGAGCAGTTCTTC. It is translated as CASSAPLADAYNEQFF.

The chain joins TRBV15 to TRBJ2-1; 9 bases map to TRBD2. Germline-derived CDR1 and CDR2 are LNHNV and YYDKDF (reference sequence). The CDR3 is 16 residues long. The J segment lost 8 bases and the V segment lost 5 bases, leaving 13 bases of the junction unmatched. The CDR3: CATSSPGTSPRDEQFF. The CDR3 nucleotides are TGTGCCACCAGCTCGCCCGGGACTAGCCCTAGGGATGAGCAGTTCTTC.

The rearrangement uses TRBV28 and TRBJ1-4; 9 nucleotides match TRBD1. J lost 7 bases, V lost 6 bases, and 9 bases had no gene match. The V gene's germline CDR1 is MDHEN and CDR2 SYDVKM. The CDR3 sequence is 15 residues long. The CDR3 here is CASSQPDRGTEKLFF. The CDR3 DNA reads as TGTGCCAGCAGCCAACCGGACAGGGGAACTGAAAAACTGTTTTTT.

V usage is TRBV12-3 or TRBV12-4 and J usage is TRBJ2-5; 8 nucleotides line up with TRBD2. The CDR3 runs to 13 residues. V gave up 2 bases and J gave up 5 bases; unmatched junction bases: 1. CDR3 nucleotides: TGTGCCAGCAGTTTACGGGAGGGGGAGACCCAGTACTTC. Amino acids: CASSLREGETQYF.

This chain connects TRBV7-9 to TRBJ2-1; 11 bases line up with TRBD2. Germline CDR1 SEHNR, CDR2 FQNEAQ (reference sequence). This CDR3 region has 17 residues. The V segment lost 1 base and the J segment 8 bases; nucleotides outside the gene matches: 10. The CDR3 protein is CASSLGLTSGRTYEQFF. CDR3 sequence (DNA): TGTGCCAGCAGCTTAGGCCTTACTAGCGGGAGAACCTATGAGCAGTTCTTC. Together with reference TRBV7-9 and TRBJ2-1, the CDR3 gives the full variable domain: DTGVSQNPRHKITKRGQNVTFRCDPISEHNRLYWYRQTLGQGPEFLTYFQNEAQLEKSRLLSDRFSAERPKGSFSTLEIQRTEQGDSAMYLCASSLGLTSGRTYEQFFGPGTRLTVL.

The chain recombines TRBV10-3 with TRBJ2-1, with TRBD2 matching over 7 bases. J gave up 4 bases and V 4 bases, and 7 bases lay outside the gene matches. CDR1 is ENHRY, CDR2 SYGVKD, per germline. This CDR3 has 15 residues. The CDR3 here is CAISGLASGYNEQFF. The CDR3 nucleotides are TGTGCCATCAGTGGTTTGGCTAGCGGATACAATGAGCAGTTCTTC.

The chain employs TRBV7-2 and TRBJ1-4; the D gene is possibly TRBD1 (6 bases). This CDR3 has 14 residues. Trimming cost V 5 bases and J 7 bases, with 14 bases left between them. CDR1 is SGHTA and CDR2 is FQGNSA in the germline V gene. The CDR3 sequence is CASSGGRAGEKLFF. In DNA form, the CDR3 reads TGTGCCAGCAGCGGGGGCAGGGCTGGTGAAAAACTGTTTTTT.

This clone was observed a handful of times. This chain links TRBV21-1 with TRBJ1-2; TRBD1, the table's D call, lacks a check against the DNA. TRBV21-1 has pseudogene status. This CDR3 has 15 amino acids. DNA for the CDR3: TGTGCCAGCAGCAAAATAGACAGGGTGGTGCGGGGCTACACCTTC. Residues: CASSKIDRVVRGYTF.

CDR3 residues: CASSIRNRGVAETQYF. The CDR3 DNA reads as TGTGCCAGTAGTATACGGAATCGCGGCGTGGCAGAGACCCAGTACTTC. The chain links TRBV19 to TRBJ2-5, with unresolved D. Germline V gene sequence: CDR1 LNHDA, CDR2 SQIVND (reference sequence). The CDR3 runs to 16 residues. Trimming pared 2 bases from V and 4 bases from J, leaving 17 bases between. Supplemented by reference TRBV19 and TRBJ2-5, the full variable domain reads DGGITQSPKYLFRKEGQNVTLSCEQNLNHDAMYWYRQDPGQGLRLIYYSQIVNDFQKGDIAEGYSVSREKKESFPLTVTSAQKNPTAFYLCASSIRNRGVAETQYFGPGTRLLVL.